The 10 T cell receptor beta chains listed next were all sequenced from one sample in a study of technical replicates of blood from a handful of donors. Profiled with immunoSEQ multiplex PCR; TCRdb holds only in-frame clones, not every one. Of 40,000 to 55,000 clones in the sample, 90% to 96% were seen once. Sequencing input: T cells isolated from PBMCs. The receptor set was obtained from a human donor in good health.

The V gene is TRBV7-2, the J gene TRBJ2-7; D gene ambiguous. Germline values: CDR1 SGHTA, CDR2 FQGNSA. The V gene lost 3 bases and the J gene lost 0 bases, with 3 bases spanning the gap. CDR3 length: 12 amino acids. The CDR3 bases are TGTGCCAGCAGCTTCCTCTCCTACGAGCAGTACTTC. Amino acids: CASSFLSYEQYF.

The chain carries TRBV18 and TRBJ2-7; 10 nucleotides match TRBD1. Germline V gene sequence: CDR1 KGHSH, CDR2 LQKENI. This CDR3 spans 14 amino acids. V shed 2 bases and J 5 bases; nucleotides not matched to a gene: 3. The CDR3 nucleotides are TGTGCCAGCTCACCAAGACAGGGGGCGGACGAGCAGTACTTC. It codes for CASSPRQGADEQYF.

V is TRBV27 and J is TRBJ2-7; D may be TRBD1 (5 bases). CDR3 size: 14 residues. Trimming stripped 6 bases from V and 4 bases from J, with 16 bases between. The germline V gene encodes CDR1 MNHEY and CDR2 SMNVEV (reference sequence). The CDR3 sequence: CASSQGAGKYEQYF. The DNA for the CDR3 is TGTGCCAGCAGCCAAGGGGCAGGGAAATACGAGCAGTACTTC.

This rearrangement joins TRBV7-8 to TRBJ1-2, with D possibly being TRBD1 (5 bases). With 6 bases removed from V and 4 bases from J, the gap between germline ends came to 12 bases. The CDR3 loop spans 13 amino acids. The V gene's germline CDR1 is SGHVS and CDR2 FQNEAQ. This chain's CDR3 is CASSRGYGYGYTF. The CDR3 nucleotides read TGTGCCAGCAGTCGGGGGTACGGCTATGGCTACACCTTC. Together with reference TRBV7-8 and TRBJ1-2, the CDR3 gives the full variable domain: GAGVSQSPRYKVAKRGQDVALRCDPISGHVSLFWYQQALGQGPEFLTYFQNEAQLDKSGLPSDRFFAERPEGSVSTLKIQRTQQEDSAVYLCASSRGYGYGYTFGSGTRLTVV.

J is TRBJ2-2 and V is TRBV2, with D possibly TRBD2 on 6 matching bases. The V and J ends lost 1 base and 6 bases respectively, with 18 bases between them. The CDR3 covers 17 residues. Germline lookup yields CDR1 SNHLY and CDR2 FYNNEI. As DNA, the CDR3 is TGTGCCAGCAGTGAAGTCGGGGGAGTTATAGGGTCCGGGGAGCTGTTTTTT. Amino acids: CASSEVGGVIGSGELFF.

The chain couples TRBV30 to TRBJ1-2, with D perhaps TRBD1 (5 bases). Germline CDR1 GTSNPN, CDR2 SVGIG (reference sequence). Trimming cost V 0 bases and J 4 bases, with 6 bases left between them. The CDR3 extends over 12 amino acids. CDR3 nucleotides: TGTGCCTGGAGTGTGGGGGGCTATGGCTACACCTTC. Translating gives CAWSVGGYGYTF.

The V gene is TRBV27, the J gene TRBJ1-2; the D gene is possibly TRBD1 (5 bases). The CDR3 consists of 15 residues. V shed 7 bases and J shed 1 base, with 16 bases lying between them. Germline values: CDR1 MNHEY, CDR2 SMNVEV (reference sequence). The CDR3 sequence: CASTGSFRGNYGYTF. The CDR3 region has the DNA TGTGCCAGCACCGGGAGTTTTAGGGGTAACTATGGCTACACCTTC.

The chain carries TRBV10-1 and TRBJ2-3; TRBD2 aligns across 8 bases. Germline V gene sequence: CDR1 WNHNN, CDR2 SYGVQD (reference sequence). This CDR3 contains 14 residues. Germline trimming cut 3 bases from V and 5 bases from J; bases unmatched to any gene: 4. As DNA, the CDR3 is TGCGCCAGCAGTGACGCGGGAGGCTTAGATACGCAGTATTTT. Protein sequence: CASSDAGGLDTQYF.

The chain couples TRBV7-9 to TRBJ1-5; a possible D gene is TRBD1 (5 bases). The germline V and J ends were trimmed by 4 bases and 0 bases, with 7 bases remaining between them. Germline values: CDR1 SEHNR, CDR2 FQNEAQ (reference sequence). This CDR3 is 14 amino acids long. The DNA for the CDR3 is TGTGCCAGCAGCTCGACAGATAGCAATCAGCCCCAGCATTTT. This translates into CASSSTDSNQPQHF.

The CDR3 bases are TGCAGCGTCGAGGGAGGGGGCTATGGCTACACCTTC. Protein: CSVEGGGYGYTF. V is TRBV29-1 and J is TRBJ1-2, with D tentatively TRBD1 (6 bases). Trimming cost V 6 bases and J 4 bases, with 12 bases left between them. The germline V gene encodes CDR1 SQVTM and CDR2 ANQGSEA. This CDR3 spans 12 amino acids.